This T cell receptor beta chain was captured in a study of cytomegalovirus exposure and HLA in healthy donors. With 60 Vbeta and 13 Jbeta primers, the PCR was carried out. Profiled with immunoSEQ multiplex PCR; TCRdb holds only in-frame clones, not every one. In the table there are 210,000 or so clones, about 80% of which are singletons. Germline CDR1 and CDR2: MNHEY and SVGAGI. This CDR3 has 14 amino acids. Sequencing was carried out using PBMCs. The TCR was taken from an older woman in good health and CMV-seropositive. The chain joins TRBV6-5 to TRBJ2-5; the D gene is possibly TRBD1 (5 bases). Gene TRBJ2-7 matches the end of the DNA better, so the J call may be wrong. CDR3 loop: CASSHTQGTYEQYF. The CDR3 DNA reads TGTGCCAGCAGTCACACCCAGGGCACCTACGAGCAGTACTTC.